Presented here are 2 T cell receptor beta chains from one specimen sequenced in a study of lymphopenia after photon versus proton radiotherapy. Sequenced by immunoSEQ multiplex PCR; TCRdb stores in-frame clones only, minus some. Of some 38,000 clones listed, about 93% were seen once; the top ten hold roughly 15%. Specimen: peripheral blood, collected from a patient treated with photon-based radiotherapy. The receptors come from a man aged 55-75 years with cholangiocarcinoma.

The chain carries TRBV4-2 and TRBJ1-5; D unclear. The germline V gene has CDR1 LGHNA and CDR2 YNFKEQ. The CDR3 extends over 16 amino acids. The ends were cut back, 0 bases at V and 3 bases at J, with 12 bases in the middle. The CDR3 loop reads CASSQDLGTVNQPQHF. DNA for the CDR3: TGTGCCAGCAGCCAAGATCTAGGAACAGTCAATCAGCCCCAGCATTTT.

The chain couples TRBV5-8 to TRBJ1-4, with 10 nucleotides matching TRBD1. The ends lost 4 bases at V and 4 bases at J; junction bases unmatched: 4. CDR1 and CDR2 from the germline V gene are SGHTS and YDEGEE. The CDR3 is 15 residues long. The CDR3 DNA is TGTGCCAGCAGCATGGACAGGGGGGTTAATGAAAAACTGTTTTTT. Amino acid sequence: CASSMDRGVNEKLFF. The full variable domain, its missing parts supplied by reference TRBV5-8 and TRBJ1-4, is EAGVTQSPTHLIKTRGQQATLRCSPISGHTSVYWYQQALGLGLQFLLWYDEGEERNRGNFPPRFSGRQFPNYSSELNVNALELEDSALYLCASSMDRGVNEKLFFGSGTQLSVL.